Each of the 18 T cell receptor beta chains below was sequenced from the same sample in a study of cytomegalovirus exposure and HLA in healthy donors. Sequenced by immunoSEQ multiplex PCR; TCRdb stores in-frame clones only, minus some. The data contain around 230,000 clones, around 85% of them singletons. The sample comprised PBMCs. Receptors were obtained from a woman in her 30s in good health and CMV-seropositive.

This clone is a singleton in its sample. This chain uses TRBV30 with TRBJ1-1; D uncertain. The V end lost 4 bases, the J end lost 3 bases, and 15 bases lay between the germline ends. Germline V lookup: CDR1 GTSNPN, CDR2 SVGIG (reference sequence). The CDR3 loop spans 14 amino acids. CDR3 protein: CAWNNLLRDTEAFF. The CDR3 DNA sequence: TGTGCCTGGAATAACCTCCTGCGGGACACTGAAGCTTTCTTT.

The rearrangement links TRBV13 to TRBJ1-1, with D perhaps TRBD1 (6 bases). CDR1 PRHDT and CDR2 FYEKMQ come from the germline V gene (reference sequence). The V end was cut by 5 bases, the J end by 10 bases, with 14 bases between. The CDR3 is 12 residues long. The CDR3: CASSGYREGAFF. The CDR3 DNA is TGTGCCAGCAGCGGATACAGGGAGGGAGCTTTCTTT.

This chain uses TRBV11-2 with TRBJ2-1; D uncertain. The CDR3 loop spans 12 amino acids. V lost 3 bases and J 3 bases, leaving 3 bases between the germline ends. The germline V gene has CDR1 SGHAT and CDR2 FQNNGV. CDR3 loop: CASSFRYNEQFF. The CDR3 DNA reads as TGTGCCAGCAGCTTCCGCTACAATGAGCAGTTCTTC.

J is TRBJ2-5 and V is TRBV7-3, with D tentatively TRBD1 (5 bases). CDR1 and CDR2 from the germline V gene are SGHTA and FQGTGA. This CDR3 is 13 amino acids long. The V gene lost 8 bases and the J gene lost 5 bases, with 15 bases spanning the gap. The CDR3 reads CASSRGVLETQYF. In DNA form, the CDR3 reads TGTGCCAGCTCAAGGGGTGTTTTGGAGACCCAGTACTTC.

The rearrangement links TRBV28 to TRBJ2-1; D may be TRBD1 (7 bases). The germline CDR1 and CDR2 sequences are MDHEN and SYDVKM. This CDR3 has 16 amino acids. Trimming pared 7 bases from V and 5 bases from J, leaving 21 bases between. The CDR3 region is CASTYRGGGTDNEQFF. CDR3 coding DNA: TGTGCCAGCACGTACCGTGGAGGCGGGACAGACAATGAGCAGTTCTTC. Complete variable domain (other parts from reference TRBV28 and TRBJ2-1): DVKVTQSSRYLVKRTGEKVFLECVQDMDHENMFWYRQDPGLGLRLIYFSYDVKMKEKGDIPEGYSVSREKKERFSLILESASTNQTSMYLCASTYRGGGTDNEQFFGPGTRLTVL.

This clone has just a few counts. This sequence joins TRBV7-9 and TRBJ1-4, with D unclear. CDR1 and CDR2 from the germline V gene are SEHNR and FQNEAQ (reference sequence). The CDR3 has 15 residues. The V and J ends lost 3 bases and 0 bases respectively, with 8 bases between them. The DNA for the CDR3 is TGTGCCAGCAGCTTGAAGCTGACAACTAATGAAAAACTGTTTTTT. Protein product: CASSLKLTTNEKLFF.

The V and J genes are TRBV19 and TRBJ1-3, with a possible D match to TRBD1 (5 bases). The germline V gene has CDR1 LNHDA and CDR2 SQIVND (reference sequence). The CDR3 has 15 amino acids. Between the trimmed V and J ends, which lost 5 bases and 0 bases, there was a span of 11 bases. The CDR3 reads CASSPHDSSGNTIYF. The CDR3 region has the DNA TGTGCCAGTAGTCCACACGACAGCTCTGGAAACACCATATATTTT.

V is TRBV9 and J is TRBJ1-3; 10 bases map to TRBD1. CDR1 and CDR2 from the germline V gene are SGDLS and YYNGEE. Trimming cost V 4 bases and J 3 bases; bases outside gene matches: 7. The CDR3 consists of 16 residues. The CDR3 DNA follows: TGTGCCAGCAGCACCAGGACAGGGGGTAGTGGAAACACCATATATTTT. It codes for CASSTRTGGSGNTIYF.

The chain uses TRBV19 and TRBJ1-5, with D uncertain. Per germline, CDR1 LNHDA and CDR2 SQIVND (reference sequence). V was trimmed by 2 bases and J by 0 bases, leaving 11 bases between them. The CDR3 loop spans 16 amino acids. This CDR3 reads CASSILVYSSNQPQHF. The CDR3 DNA sequence: TGTGCCAGTAGTATACTTGTCTATTCTAGCAATCAGCCCCAGCATTTT.

The CDR3 sequence is CASSLTVAANTGELFF. In DNA form, the CDR3 reads TGTGCCAGCAGCTTAACGGTAGCGGCTAACACCGGGGAGCTGTTTTTT. This sequence joins TRBV7-3 and TRBJ2-2; a possible D gene is TRBD2 (6 bases). Trimming cost V 0 bases and J 2 bases, with 10 bases left between them. The CDR3 contains 16 residues. Germline V lookup: CDR1 SGHTA, CDR2 FQGTGA.

This rearrangement joins TRBV9 to TRBJ1-2; no firm D call. CDR3 size: 13 residues. Germline assignment: CDR1 SGDLS and CDR2 YYNGEE. V lost 3 bases to trimming and J lost 2 bases, with 8 bases between them. CDR3 in DNA: TGTGCCAGCAGCGCCAGTACAAACTATGGCTACACCTTC. Encoded protein: CASSASTNYGYTF.

The V and J genes are TRBV30 and TRBJ2-4, with D maybe TRBD1 (6 bases). Germline V gene lookup returns CDR1 GTSNPN and CDR2 SVGIG (reference sequence). Trimming took 5 bases from V and 0 from J, leaving 11 bases between them. This CDR3 is built from 14 residues. The CDR3 sequence is CAWLRDKAKNIQYF. CDR3 in DNA: TGTGCCTGGCTCCGGGACAAAGCCAAAAACATTCAGTACTTC.

The chain's CDR3 is CASSFGQGLGTEAFF. Written as DNA, the CDR3 is TGCGCCAGCAGCTTTGGACAGGGGCTTGGGACTGAAGCTTTCTTT. The genes are TRBV5-1 and TRBJ1-1; 9 nucleotides agree with TRBD1. J was trimmed by 5 bases and V by 2 bases; bases with no gene match: 7. The CDR3 is made up of 15 amino acids. Germline CDR1 is SGHRS and CDR2 is YFSETQ.

This clone was observed a single time. One junction end does not reproduce the germline sequence, and a read error may be involved. The chain recombines TRBV7-7 with TRBJ2-7; 12 bases map to TRBD1. The CDR3 contains 15 residues. Per germline, CDR1 SSHAT and CDR2 FNYEAQ (reference sequence). Here the CDR3 reads CASSRGQGASYEQYF. The CDR3 nucleotides read TGTGCTAGCAGCCGGGGACAGGGGGCTTCCTACGAGCAGTACTTC. The full variable domain, completed using reference TRBV7-7 and TRBJ2-7, is GAGVSQSPRYKVTKRGQDVTLRCDPISSHATLYWYQQALGQGPEFLTYFNYEAQPDKSGLPSDRFSAERPEGSISTLTIQRTEQRDSAMYRCASSRGQGASYEQYFGPGTRLTVT.

The V call is TRBV9, the J call TRBJ2-7; 8 bases are shared with TRBD2. Germline values: CDR1 SGDLS, CDR2 YYNGEE. Losses at the gene ends were 0 bases for V and 0 bases for J; bases not matched to a gene: 2. The CDR3 spans 15 residues. The CDR3 reads CASSVAGGSSYEQYF. The DNA of the CDR3 is TGTGCCAGCAGCGTAGCGGGGGGGAGCTCCTACGAGCAGTACTTC.

DNA of the CDR3: TGTGCCAGTAGTATACACGCAGCGACAGACAACTTTGGAAACACCATATATTTT. Translating it yields CASSIHAATDNFGNTIYF. V is TRBV19 and J is TRBJ1-3, with D possibly being TRBD1 (5 bases). Germline CDR1 reads LNHDA; CDR2 reads SQIVND (reference sequence). This CDR3 comprises 18 residues. Trimming removed 2 bases at V and 3 bases at J, with 20 bases between.

This clone was counted a few times. The V and J genes are TRBV2 and TRBJ2-5; 7 nucleotides line up with TRBD1. V lost 3 bases, J lost 8 bases, and 9 bases stayed unmatched. Looked up from germline, CDR1 is SNHLY and CDR2 is FYNNEI. This CDR3 comprises 14 residues. The CDR3 here is CASSEGQPLGTQYF. The CDR3 coding sequence is TGTGCCAGCAGTGAGGGACAGCCCCTGGGTACCCAGTACTTC.

This rearrangement joins TRBV6-1 to TRBJ1-1; TRBD1 might be the D (6 bases). There are 14 residues in the CDR3. The germline V and J ends were trimmed by 6 bases and 9 bases, with 20 bases remaining between them. Germline V CDR1 and CDR2: MNHNS, SASEGT. CDR3 sequence: CASRGTGTPWKAFF. CDR3 DNA sequence: TGTGCCAGCAGGGGAACCGGGACACCCTGGAAAGCTTTCTTT.